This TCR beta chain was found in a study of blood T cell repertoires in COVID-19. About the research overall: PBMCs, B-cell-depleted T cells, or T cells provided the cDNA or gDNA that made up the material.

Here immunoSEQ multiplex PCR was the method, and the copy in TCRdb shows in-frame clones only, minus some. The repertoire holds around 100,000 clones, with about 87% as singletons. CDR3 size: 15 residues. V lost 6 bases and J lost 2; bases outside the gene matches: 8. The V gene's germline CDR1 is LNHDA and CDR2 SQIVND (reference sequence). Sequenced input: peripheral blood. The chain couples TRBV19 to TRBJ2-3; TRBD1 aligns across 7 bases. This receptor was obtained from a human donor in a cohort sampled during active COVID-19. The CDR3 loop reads CASRNGQAFTDTQYF. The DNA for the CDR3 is TGTGCCAGTAGAAACGGACAGGCCTTCACAGATACGCAGTATTTT.